Each of the 13 T cell receptor beta chains below was sequenced from the same sample in a study of T cell responses to AZD1222 COVID-19 vaccine (dated by TCRdb to the early 2020s). Receptor libraries were prepared by the immunoSEQ multiplex PCR assay. In its TCRdb copy, this immuneACCESS table keeps in-frame sequences only and misses some clones. Where compared with another copy, unresolved V genes explain less than half of these, and the others have no known cause. The sample table contains 15,000 to 20,000 clones; only one count was recorded for roughly 91% of them. 8% to 10% of the sample lies in the top ten. Sample time point, as interpreted from the label and publication: about 28 days (+/-7) after the second vaccine dose. The material sequenced was peripheral blood, taken 28 days after the second AZD1222 dose. These receptors came from an adult who received the AZD1222 COVID-19 vaccine.

The chain joins TRBV18 to TRBJ1-2; 9 bases fit TRBD1. From germline, CDR1 is KGHSH and CDR2 LQKENI. V shed 4 bases, J shed 4 bases, and the junction held 7 bases outside the gene matches. This CDR3 spans 15 amino acids. In nucleotides, the CDR3 is TGTGCCAGCTCACTCCGGGACAGGGCCACCTATGGCTACACCTTC. Its translation: CASSLRDRATYGYTF.

The chain employs TRBV10-3 and TRBJ2-2, with D perhaps being TRBD1 or TRBD2 (5 bases each). This CDR3 region has 17 residues. Germline lookup yields CDR1 ENHRY and CDR2 SYGVKD. V dropped 3 bases and J dropped 7 bases, with 21 bases sitting between them. CDR3 sequence reads: CAISDPSRGRSLGELFF. The CDR3 region has the DNA TGTGCCATCAGTGACCCTTCCCGGGGACGGTCCCTCGGGGAGCTGTTTTTT.

This sequence joins TRBV6-1 and TRBJ2-1, with 10 bases aligning to TRBD2. The CDR3 is 18 residues long. CDR1 is MNHNS, CDR2 SASEGT, per germline. The V and J ends lost 2 bases and 4 bases, in that order; junction bases with no gene match: 11. The CDR3 here is CASSELGLAGVVYNEQFF. CDR3 coding DNA: TGTGCCAGCAGTGAACTTGGGCTAGCGGGAGTGGTTTACAATGAGCAGTTCTTC.

This clone occurred a few times. The chain recombines TRBV6-5 with TRBJ1-6; no clear D gene. V was pared by 2 bases and J by 7 bases, with 15 bases between. Germline-derived CDR1 and CDR2 are MNHEY and SVGAGI. CDR3 length equals 16 residues. The CDR3 reads CASSYPPRRGNSPLHF. CDR3 bases: TGTGCCAGCAGTTACCCCCCCAGGCGCGGGAATTCACCCCTCCACTTT.

This clone was picked up one time. The rearrangement uses TRBV11-3 and TRBJ2-3; D tentatively fits TRBD1 or TRBD2 (5 bases each). This CDR3 is 15 amino acids long. Per the germline V gene, CDR1 is SGHNT and CDR2 is YENEEA. V gave up 1 base and J gave up 2 bases, with 10 bases separating them. In DNA, the CDR3 is TGTGCCAGCAGCTTAGGAGGGACCCCCACAGATACGCAGTATTTT. Protein product: CASSLGGTPTDTQYF.

This clone occurred a few times. The chain joins TRBV4-1 to TRBJ2-7, with 13 bases lining up with TRBD2. The CDR3 is made up of 15 amino acids. Germline lookup yields CDR1 MGHRA and CDR2 YSYEKL. Trimming at V came to 4 bases and at J to 4 bases, leaving 4 bases not matched to a gene. CDR3 DNA: TGCGCCAGCAGCCCGGGACTAGCGGGAATTTACGAGCAGTACTTC. Protein product: CASSPGLAGIYEQYF.

The chain couples TRBV12-3 or TRBV12-4 to TRBJ1-4; D is perhaps TRBD1 (5 bases). Trimming left V 5 bases short and J 5 bases short, with 9 bases between. This CDR3 has 13 residues. As DNA, the CDR3 is TGTGCCAGCAGTCGTCGGGGGAATGAAAAACTGTTTTTT. As protein: CASSRRGNEKLFF.

The chain employs TRBV29-1 and TRBJ1-3; no reliable D call. The CDR3 loop spans 11 amino acids. The V and J ends lost 5 bases and 4 bases respectively, with 6 bases between them. CDR1 and CDR2 from the germline V gene are SQVTM and ANQGSEA. The DNA for the CDR3 is TGCAGCGTTAAACAGGGAAACACCATATATTTT. Its translation: CSVKQGNTIYF.

V is TRBV5-1 and J is TRBJ1-1; 10 bases line up with TRBD1. Germline CDR1 is SGHRS and CDR2 is YFSETQ. The V segment lost 4 bases and the J segment 5 bases; nucleotides outside the gene matches: 5. The CDR3 spans 14 residues. CDR3 in DNA: TGCGCCAGCAGCGGGACAGGGGTTCAGACTGAAGCTTTCTTT. It yields the protein CASSGTGVQTEAFF.

This chain uses TRBV28 with TRBJ1-1, with no clear D. Per the germline V gene, CDR1 is MDHEN and CDR2 is SYDVKM. V lost 10 bases and J lost 3, with 15 bases in between. There are 13 residues in the CDR3. The CDR3 here is CATRTRLDTEAFF. The CDR3 region has the DNA TGTGCCACCCGGACTCGTTTGGACACTGAAGCTTTCTTT.

This clone was observed once. The chain has TRBV28 and TRBJ2-7; D is undetermined. In germline, CDR1 is MDHEN, CDR2 SYDVKM. The CDR3 spans 11 residues. Trimming took off 7 bases at V and 0 bases at J, with 4 bases between the two ends. CDR3 nucleotide sequence: TGTGCCAGCATATGCTCCTACGAGCAGTACGTC. It codes for CASICSYEQYV.

The CDR3 reads CASSLTAGGSYNSPLHF. For the CDR3, the DNA is TGTGCCAGTAGTCTGACGGCAGGCGGCTCCTATAATTCACCCCTCCACTTT. The gene calls are TRBV19 and TRBJ1-6; D is unclear. The V gene's germline CDR1 is LNHDA and CDR2 SQIVND (reference sequence). The ends were cut back, 5 bases at V and 0 bases at J, with 14 bases in the middle. The CDR3 consists of 17 residues.

In its sample, this clone was seen a few times. V gene TRBV5-1 combines with J gene TRBJ2-3; D unresolved. Per the germline V gene, CDR1 is SGHRS and CDR2 is YFSETQ. This CDR3 contains 16 residues. Trimming cost V 0 bases and J 1 base, with 12 bases left between them. The CDR3 reads CASSLAPSSGTDTQYF. Here the CDR3 DNA reads TGCGCCAGCAGCTTGGCCCCAAGTAGTGGCACAGATACGCAGTATTTT.